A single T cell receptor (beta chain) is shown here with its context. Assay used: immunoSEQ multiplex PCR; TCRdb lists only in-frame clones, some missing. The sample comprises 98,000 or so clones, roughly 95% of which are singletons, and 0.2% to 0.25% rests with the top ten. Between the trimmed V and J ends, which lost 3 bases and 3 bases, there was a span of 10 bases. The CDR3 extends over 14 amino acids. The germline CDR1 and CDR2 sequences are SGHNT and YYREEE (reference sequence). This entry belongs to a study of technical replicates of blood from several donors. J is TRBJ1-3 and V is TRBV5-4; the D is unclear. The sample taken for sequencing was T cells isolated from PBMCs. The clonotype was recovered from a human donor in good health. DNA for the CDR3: TGTGCCAGCAGCTGGGGAGGACTTGGAAACACCATATATTTT. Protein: CASSWGGLGNTIYF. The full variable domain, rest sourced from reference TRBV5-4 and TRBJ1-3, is ETGVTQSPTHLIKTRGQQVTLRCSSQSGHNTVSWYQQALGQGPQFIFQYYREEENGRGNFPPRFSGLQFPNYSSELNVNALELDDSALYLCASSWGGLGNTIYFGEGSWLTVV.